This T cell receptor beta chain originates from a study of blood T cell repertoires in COVID-19. At the level of the study: There were acute and convalescent COVID-19 samples, and they came from the United States, Italy and Spain.

The CDR3 loop spans 12 amino acids. Germline V gene data show CDR1 as SQVTM and CDR2 as ANQGSEA. The V end lost 4 bases, the J end lost 3 bases, and 7 bases lay between the germline ends. Under the authors' procedure: Reference gene primer amplification yielded estimated nucleated cell counts. The data were produced by immunoSEQ multiplex PCR, yet TCRdb's version contains in-frame clones alone and is incomplete. V and J calls and clone size are copied from that table; D and trimming were computed from the DNA. The sample lists approximately 63,000 clones, 86% occurring once. The sequenced sample was peripheral blood. The chain employs TRBV29-1 and TRBJ1-5, with D possibly TRBD1 on 6 matching bases. The origin of this receptor is a woman aged 80 or over with acute or convalescent COVID-19. In DNA form, the CDR3 reads TGCAGCGTTGCAGGGGCCAATCAGCCCCAGCATTTT. Amino acid sequence: CSVAGANQPQHF.